The T cell receptor (beta chain) described here comes from a study of identifying expanded T cells in peripheral blood. Study conclusions and caveats: Clone count variance between approximately two-week samples rose with total template count.

During the collection period, no donor immune events like infections were recorded. Libraries were prepared by immunoSEQ multiplex PCR; TCRdb keeps only in-frame clonotypes and omits some of them. Counted here are 80,000 or so clones, roughly 81% occurring once; the ten biggest clones make up about 20%. Turning to this clone: Its antigen remains unknown.

This CDR3 spans 14 amino acids. Germline CDR1 MDHEN, CDR2 SYDVKM. V lost 4 bases, J lost 4 bases, and 4 bases stayed unmatched. Sequencing input: blood. This rearrangement joins TRBV28 to TRBJ1-1, with 9 nucleotides matching TRBD1. The receptor's source is a person between 18 and 69 years old in good health. In DNA form, the CDR3 reads TGTGCCAGCAGTTGGGGACAGGGAGGCACTGAAGCTTTCTTT. Amino acid sequence: CASSWGQGGTEAFF.